This passage covers 3 T cell receptor beta chains from one sample sequenced in a study of T cells after yellow fever vaccination (dated by TCRdb to the late 2010s). The sample's treatment or condition, from its label and the paper: live attenuated yellow fever vaccine strain. Libraries came from 5' RACE. The sequencing machine was an Illumina HiSeq 2500. TCRdb reran the public reads through fastp at Q25 and MiXCR, keeping productive beta chains. Rows merge per CDR3 protein into single entries with the most common DNA and genes. The sample yields about 230,000 distinct CDR3 sequences; approximately 6.3% were counted once. The ten largest make up roughly 1% of the sample. The sample was CD4+ T cells sorted from PBMCs, taken on the day of the yellow fever booster vaccination. The receptor source for this set is a young man who received the YFV17D yellow fever vaccine.

This clonotype was picked up many times. The chain couples TRBV5-6 to TRBJ2-5; 8 bases fit TRBD2. The CDR3 covers 20 residues. Germline V gene data show CDR1 as SGHDT and CDR2 as YYEEEE. With 4 bases clipped from V and 0 bases from J, the junction kept 20 bases outside the gene matches. The CDR3 sequence is CASSLLQALVGREDQETQYF. In DNA, the CDR3 is TGTGCCAGCAGCCTCCTTCAGGCCCTAGTTGGGCGGGAGGACCAAGAGACCCAGTACTTC.

This clonotype appeared many times. The gene calls are TRBV12-3 or TRBV12-4 and TRBJ1-3; D might be TRBD1 (5 bases). Trimming shortened V by 3 bases and J by 1 base, and 10 bases separated the two germline ends. The CDR3 is 15 residues long. CDR3 DNA: TGTGCCAGCAGTTTTAGGGGCCGGTCTGGAAACACCATATATTTT. Amino acid sequence: CASSFRGRSGNTIYF.

The CDR3 sequence is CAIRGTSGSSYNEQFF. CDR3 nucleotide sequence: TGTGCCATCAGGGGGACTAGCGGGAGCTCCTACAATGAGCAGTTCTTC. The chain combines TRBV10-3 with TRBJ2-1; 14 bases align to TRBD2. Per the germline V gene, CDR1 is ENHRY and CDR2 is SYGVKD. Germline trimming cut 6 bases from V and 0 bases from J; bases unmatched to any gene: 1. The CDR3 extends over 16 amino acids.